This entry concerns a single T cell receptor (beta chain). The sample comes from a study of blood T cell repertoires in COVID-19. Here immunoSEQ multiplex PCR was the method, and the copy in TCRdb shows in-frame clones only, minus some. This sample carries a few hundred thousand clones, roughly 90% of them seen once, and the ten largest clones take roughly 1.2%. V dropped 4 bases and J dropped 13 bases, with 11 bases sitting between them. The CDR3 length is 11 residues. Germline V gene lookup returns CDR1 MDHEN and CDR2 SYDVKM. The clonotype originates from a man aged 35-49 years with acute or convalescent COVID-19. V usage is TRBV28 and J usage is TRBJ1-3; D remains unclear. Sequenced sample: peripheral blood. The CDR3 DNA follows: TGTGCCAGCAGTTCTCCTCTCGGGATATATTTT. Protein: CASSSPLGIYF.